Listed below are T cell receptor beta chains from one sample, sequenced in a study of control samples from healthy donors and cancer patients. Profiled with immunoSEQ multiplex PCR; TCRdb holds only in-frame clones, not every one. Among more than 85,000 clones listed, 83% were seen once. The material sequenced was blood. These receptors all stem from a woman in her fifties or sixties in good health. Each CDR3 is given with its conserved first and last residue. Fields, in order: V gene, J gene, D gene, CDR3 protein. The D gene is left open where the match is weak.

TRBV7-2	TRBJ2-1	TRBD2	CASNSAGGGGASYNEQFF
TRBV9	TRBJ1-3	TRBD1	CASGPTGEINTIYF
TRBV7-8	TRBJ1-4	TRBD1	CASSLAQGISEKLFF
TRBV25-1	TRBJ1-1	TRBD1	CASSSGQGAGTEAFF
TRBV18	TRBJ2-1	TRBD2	CASSPPAGGNEQFF
TRBV11-2	TRBJ2-5	NA	CASSWGGQIQETQYF
TRBV6-5	TRBJ1-1	NA	CASIEQVLGTEAFF
TRBV18	TRBJ2-3	NA	CASSPGRTAGRHTQYF
TRBV25-1	TRBJ2-7	NA	CASSLAAAYEQYF
TRBV6-2/TRBV6-3	TRBJ2-7	TRBD1	CASSFGTGLESEQYF
TRBV7-2	TRBJ1-1	NA	CASSLSGNTEAFF
TRBV5-1	TRBJ2-5	NA	CASSLAVTNQETQYF
TRBV5-5	TRBJ1-5	NA	CASSLGGGNQPQHF
TRBV5-5	TRBJ1-1	NA	CASSLAWAVNTEAFF
TRBV6-5	TRBJ2-7	NA	CATQGQRGFLYEQYF
TRBV11-3	TRBJ2-1	TRBD2	CASSLAEKREYHEQFF
TRBV10-2	TRBJ2-1	NA	CASSDSGNEQFF
TRBV2	TRBJ2-7	NA	CASSRGVYEQYF
TRBV4-2	TRBJ2-7	TRBD1	CASSPRDRGVHEQYF
TRBV2	TRBJ2-7	NA	CASSRGTLEQYF
TRBV19	TRBJ2-4	NA	CASSTPPAEGGGKNIQYF
TRBV27	TRBJ1-2	NA	CASSSSTDGYTF
TRBV18	TRBJ1-5	NA	CASSPPNGDQPQHF
TRBV3-1/TRBV3-2	TRBJ1-1	NA	CASSHAGRAEAFF
TRBV9	TRBJ2-3	TRBD2	CASSVGLRRERADTQYF
TRBV18	TRBJ2-7	TRBD2	CASSAREAYEQYF
TRBV7-2	TRBJ1-1	NA	CASSLAGNLRRTEAFF
TRBV4-1	TRBJ2-3	NA	CASSQLWSTDTQYF
TRBV12-1	TRBJ2-1	NA	CASSPSRDTCTSAPNEQFF
TRBV11-3	TRBJ2-1	NA	CASSPAAANDEQFF
TRBV7-8	TRBJ1-2	NA	CASSLAEGEGRGYTF
TRBV9	TRBJ1-1	NA	CASSVDLGGSMNTEAFF
TRBV24-1	TRBJ2-1	TRBD1	CATSDPDRVHEQFF
TRBV2	TRBJ1-5	TRBD1	CASNLQGARSNQPQHF
TRBV7-2	TRBJ1-3	NA	CASSLAQVDSGNTIYF
TRBV6-6	TRBJ1-5	TRBD1	CASTLNRGVNQPQHF
TRBV6-5	TRBJ1-1	TRBD1	CASSRTGTGAFF
TRBV4-1	TRBJ2-5	TRBD2	CASSQDLAGGSTETQYF
TRBV7-2	TRBJ2-5	NA	CASSNRVIETQYF
TRBV10-3	TRBJ2-2	NA	CAISESGSDRLLFF